The T cell receptor beta chain under discussion was sequenced for a study of blood T cell repertoires in COVID-19. Trimming cost V 5 bases and J 1 base, with 14 bases left between them. This CDR3 region has 15 residues. Germline V gene data show CDR1 as MNHEY and CDR2 as SVGAGI. Method: immunoSEQ multiplex PCR; TCRdb's copy keeps in-frame clones and lacks some. The sample includes more than 35,000 clones, 88% of them seen just once. The rearrangement links TRBV6-5 to TRBJ1-1; D gene unclear. The sequence was obtained from a human donor in a cohort sampled during active COVID-19. The sample comprised peripheral blood. The CDR3 sequence: CASSPERGQNTEAFF. CDR3 nucleotides: TGTGCCAGCAGTCCTGAGAGAGGTCAGAACACTGAAGCTTTCTTT.